One sample yielded the 13 T cell receptor beta chains listed below, sequenced in a study of T cells after yellow fever vaccination. TCRdb reprocessed the 5' RACE reads via MiXCR and lists one record per CDR3 protein. The sample lists tens of thousands of distinct CDR3 sequences; around 7.4% were seen once. Sequencing was performed on CD8+ T cells sorted from PBMCs, taken 15 days after the yellow fever booster vaccination. The receptors were gathered from a man aged 30 to 39 who received the YFV17D yellow fever vaccine.

Ten or more counts support this clonotype. The rearrangement uses TRBV7-8 and TRBJ2-7; 12 bases are shared with TRBD2. CDR3 size: 15 residues. Germline CDR1 reads SGHVS; CDR2 reads FQNEAQ. J was trimmed by 3 bases and V by 5 bases; bases with no gene match: 5. CDR3 residues: CASSLRTSGVYEQYF. Here the CDR3 DNA reads TGTGCCAGCAGCCTAAGGACTAGCGGGGTCTACGAGCAGTACTTC. The full variable domain, completed using reference TRBV7-8 and TRBJ2-7, is GAGVSQSPRYKVAKRGQDVALRCDPISGHVSLFWYQQALGQGPEFLTYFQNEAQLDKSGLPSDRFFAERPEGSVSTLKIQRTQQEDSAVYLCASSLRTSGVYEQYFGPGTRLTVT.

The chain uses TRBV27 and TRBJ1-5; maybe TRBD1 (6 bases). Trimming took off 4 bases at V and 2 bases at J, with 15 bases between the two ends. CDR1 and CDR2 (germline): MNHEY, SMNVEV (reference sequence). This CDR3 has 16 residues. The CDR3 bases are TGTGCCAGCAGTTCGGCAGGCCCAGGGGGCAATCAGCCCCAGCATTTT. Translated: CASSSAGPGGNQPQHF.

This clonotype came up many times. For the CDR3, the DNA is TGTGCCAGCAGCCAAGAGACGACAGGGGTCCACGAGCAGTACTTC. Translated: CASSQETTGVHEQYF. The gene calls are TRBV14 and TRBJ2-7, with 8 bases that match TRBD1. The CDR3 runs 15 residues. Looked up from germline, CDR1 is SGHDN and CDR2 is FVKESK. After removal of 0 bases from V and 5 bases from J, the junction contained 6 bases not matched to a gene. The full variable domain, completed using reference TRBV14 and TRBJ2-7, is EAGVTQFPSHSVIEKGQTVTLRCDPISGHDNLYWYRRVMGKEIKFLLHFVKESKQDESGMPNNRFLAERTGGTYSTLKVQPAELEDSGVYFCASSQETTGVHEQYFGPGTRLTVT.

This clonotype appeared many times. The chain recombines TRBV20-1 with TRBJ2-7, with 11 bases fitting TRBD2. Germline V gene lookup returns CDR1 DFQATT and CDR2 SNEGSKA (reference sequence). With V trimmed by 2 bases and J by 5 bases, 8 bases remained unmatched. The CDR3 contains 15 residues. Here the CDR3 DNA reads TGCAGTGCTAGAACTCTAGCGGGGGGTTTTGACGAGCAGTACTTC. This sequence encodes CSARTLAGGFDEQYF.

This clonotype was detected many times. The chain recombines TRBV18 with TRBJ2-7, with 10 bases fitting TRBD1. Germline CDR1 KGHSH, CDR2 LQKENI. CDR3 length: 14 amino acids. V was clipped by 3 bases and J by 4 bases; unmatched bases: 3. This CDR3 is CASSPGTGEYEQYF. In nucleotides, the CDR3 is TGTGCCAGCTCACCCGGGACAGGGGAATACGAGCAGTACTTC.

V is TRBV6-4 and J is TRBJ1-1, with a tentative D call TRBD1 (5 bases). CDR1 is MRHNA, CDR2 SNTAGT, per germline. The V gene lost 5 bases and the J gene lost 6 bases, with 16 bases spanning the gap. This CDR3 region has 14 residues. CDR3 in amino acids: CASSTNGAPAEAFF. The CDR3 DNA sequence: TGTGCCAGCAGTACCAACGGGGCGCCGGCTGAAGCTTTCTTT.

This clonotype appeared many times. This sequence joins TRBV6-2 or TRBV6-3 and TRBJ1-1; no definite D call. The V gene lost 2 bases and the J gene lost 4 bases, with 14 bases spanning the gap. The CDR3 covers 15 residues. Germline V gene sequence: CDR1 MNHEY, CDR2 SVGEGT. In DNA, the CDR3 is TGTGCCAGCAGTTACCTTCCGGTCACACTCACTGAAGCTTTCTTT. Protein: CASSYLPVTLTEAFF.

A few counts support this clonotype. The J gene is TRBJ2-2, the V gene TRBV18; D is unresolved. From germline, CDR1 is KGHSH and CDR2 LQKENI. V lost 3 bases, J lost 0 bases, and 8 bases lay in between. The CDR3 length is 15 residues. CDR3 protein: CASSPVGPNTGELFF. CDR3 DNA sequence: TGTGCCAGCTCACCTGTCGGACCGAACACCGGGGAGCTGTTTTTT.

This clonotype was detected many times. The J gene is TRBJ2-7, the V gene TRBV4-3, with 8 positions matching TRBD2. CDR3 length equals 14 residues. CDR1 and CDR2 from the germline V gene are LGHNA and YSLEER. The trim removed 4 bases at V and 4 bases at J, leaving 6 bases unmatched. The CDR3 spells CASSPGLVRYEQYF. CDR3 bases: TGCGCCAGCAGCCCGGGACTAGTTAGGTACGAGCAGTACTTC.

This clonotype was observed many times. The J gene is TRBJ1-3, the V gene TRBV7-7; possible D gene TRBD1, 6 bases. The germline V gene encodes CDR1 SSHAT and CDR2 FNYEAQ (reference sequence). The CDR3 is 16 amino acids. V lost 5 bases and J 2 bases, leaving 16 bases between the germline ends. The CDR3 DNA reads TGTGCCAGCAGCCCCGGGGGGGCCGAGCCTGGAAACACCATATATTTT. Translated: CASSPGGAEPGNTIYF.

This clonotype was picked up many times. J is TRBJ2-7 and V is TRBV12-3 or TRBV12-4; maybe TRBD2 (6 bases). The ends were cut back, 5 bases at V and 7 bases at J, with 12 bases in the middle. The CDR3 extends over 12 amino acids. The CDR3 DNA sequence: TGTGCCAGCAGTCCGGGGACTCGGGAGCAGTACTTC. This translates into CASSPGTREQYF.

A few counts support this clonotype. This chain uses TRBV2 with TRBJ2-1; tentatively, D is TRBD1 or TRBD2 (6 bases each). Trimming left V 7 bases short and J 0 bases short, with 13 bases between. CDR1 and CDR2 (germline): SNHLY, FYNNEI. The CDR3 is 15 amino acids. CDR3 sequence reads: CASKGGPSSYNEQFF. CDR3 nucleotides: TGTGCCAGCAAGGGGGGCCCGAGCTCCTACAATGAGCAGTTCTTC.

In this sample, this clonotype turned up many times. V is TRBV6-1 and J is TRBJ2-1, with 8 bases aligning to TRBD1. This CDR3 region has 19 residues. In germline, CDR1 is MNHNS, CDR2 SASEGT. The junction had 15 bases not matched to a gene; V was cut back by 3 bases and J by 2 bases. The CDR3 protein is CASSEGGQVQLVTYNEQFF. Here the CDR3 DNA reads TGTGCCAGCAGTGAGGGGGGACAGGTTCAGTTGGTGACCTACAATGAGCAGTTCTTC.